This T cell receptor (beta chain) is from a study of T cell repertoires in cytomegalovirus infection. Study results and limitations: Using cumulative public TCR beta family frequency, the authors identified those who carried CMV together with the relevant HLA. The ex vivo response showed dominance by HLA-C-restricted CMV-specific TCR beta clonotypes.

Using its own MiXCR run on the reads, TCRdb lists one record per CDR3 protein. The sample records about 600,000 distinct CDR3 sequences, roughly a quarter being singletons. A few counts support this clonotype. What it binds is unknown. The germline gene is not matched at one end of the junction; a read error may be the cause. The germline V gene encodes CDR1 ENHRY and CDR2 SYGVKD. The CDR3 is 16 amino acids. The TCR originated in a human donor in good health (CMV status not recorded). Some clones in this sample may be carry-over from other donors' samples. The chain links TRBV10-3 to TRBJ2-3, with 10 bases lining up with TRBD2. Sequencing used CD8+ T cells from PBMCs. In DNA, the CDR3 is TGTGCCATCAGGGAGTTCGGACTAGCGGGCACAGATACGCAGTATTTT. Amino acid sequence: CAIREFGLAGTDTQYF.